Listed below are T cell receptor beta chains from one sample, sequenced in a study of T-cell memory formation after mild COVID-19. Via MiXCR, TCRdb re-called the 5' RACE reads, giving one row per CDR3 protein. The sample records 150,000 to 200,000 distinct CDR3 sequences, 10% to 15% being singletons. Sequencing input: PBMCs or a T cell subset sorted from them (not recorded which). The receptors derive from a man between 18 and 35 years old who had mild COVID-19 (a few samples of this study predate the infection). Cell type and time point are not known. Both conserved end residues are part of each CDR3. D genes are given only for firm matches. Only part of the rows carry a size: once, few, many, or a class if the clone is expanded.

J	D	V	size	CDR3	DNA
TRBJ1-1	-	TRBV5-6	few	CASSSTGRSNTEAFF	TGTGCCAGCAGCTCAACCGGGCGATCGAACACTGAAGCTTTCTTT
TRBJ1-6	-	TRBV18	-	CASSPREDSPLHF	TGTGCCAGCTCACCACGGGAGGATTCACCCCTCCACTTT
TRBJ1-2	-	TRBV5-1	-	CASSLGAAYGYTF	TGCGCCAGCAGCTTGGGGGCAGCATATGGCTACACCTTC
TRBJ2-7	-	TRBV5-6	few	CASSFTTEAYEQYF	TGTGCCAGCAGCTTTACGACAGAGGCCTACGAGCAGTACTTC
TRBJ2-3	-	TRBV24-1	-	CATEGGDTDTQYF	TGTGCCACGGAAGGGGGAGACACAGATACGCAGTATTTT
TRBJ2-5	-	TRBV6-4	-	CASSDKGRETQYF	TGTGCCAGCAGTGACAAAGGGAGGGAGACCCAGTACTTC
TRBJ1-1	-	TRBV6-5	few	CASSYYRRGSAFF	TGTGCCAGCAGTTACTATCGCAGGGGTTCAGCTTTCTTT
TRBJ1-1	-	TRBV7-2	many	CASSLLGGTEAFF	TGTGCCAGCAGCTTACTGGGGGGGACTGAAGCTTTCTTT
TRBJ2-7	TRBD2	TRBV5-5	few	CASSWIAGETLGQYF	TGTGCCAGCAGCTGGATAGCGGGGGAGACACTGGGGCAGTACTTC
TRBJ1-4	TRBD1	TRBV7-9	-	CASSRQGGTNEKLFF	TGTGCCAGCAGTCGACAGGGAGGCACTAATGAAAAACTGTTTTTT
TRBJ1-5	-	TRBV20-1	-	CSAAVGSNQPQHF	TGCAGTGCAGCAGTAGGGAGCAATCAGCCCCAGCATTTT
TRBJ1-5	-	TRBV12-3/TRBV12-4	-	CASRRARGNQPQHF	TGTGCCAGCAGGCGGGCCCGGGGCAATCAGCCCCAGCATTTT
TRBJ2-3	-	TRBV9	-	CASGRGTSTDTQYF	TGTGCCAGCGGGCGAGGTACTAGCACAGATACGCAGTATTTT
TRBJ2-2	-	TRBV9	-	CASSVDGSSTGELFF	TGTGCCAGCAGCGTAGATGGCAGCAGCACCGGGGAGCTGTTTTTT
TRBJ2-3	-	TRBV7-3	few	CASSLTRAGVDTQYF	TGTGCCAGCAGCTTAACTCGCGCAGGGGTAGATACGCAGTATTTT
TRBJ1-5	TRBD1	TRBV6-5	few	CASRTQGAGNQPQHF	TGTGCCAGCAGGACCCAGGGGGCAGGCAATCAGCCCCAGCATTTT
TRBJ1-1	-	TRBV5-1	once	CASSSLGVEGTEAFF	TGCGCCAGCAGCTCGTTGGGGGTCGAGGGCACTGAAGCTTTCTTT
TRBJ1-5	-	TRBV2	-	CASGSESYQPQHF	TGTGCCAGCGGGTCAGAGAGTTATCAGCCCCAGCATTTT
TRBJ2-3	-	TRBV7-2	few	CASSLETRVEQYF	TGTGCCAGCAGCTTAGAGACCCGGGTTGAGCAGTATTTT
TRBJ2-5	-	TRBV7-9	few	CASSRAQGETQYF	TGTGCCAGCAGTCGCGCGCAGGGGGAGACCCAGTACTTC
TRBJ2-2	-	TRBV10-1	few	CASSELRGTGELFF	TGCGCCAGCAGTGAGCTTCGGGGTACCGGGGAGCTGTTTTTT
TRBJ2-5	-	TRBV6-5	few	CASSRMGGTQYF	TGTGCCAGCAGCCGTATGGGGGGGACCCAGTACTTC
TRBJ1-4	TRBD1	TRBV7-6	-	CASSPTGTGEGAREKLFF	TGTGCCAGCAGCCCTACCGGGACAGGGGAAGGGGCTCGGGAAAAACTGTTTTTT
TRBJ1-2	TRBD1	TRBV20-1	-	CSAIRGRDGYTF	TGCAGTGCTATCAGGGGGCGTGACGGCTACACCTTC
TRBJ2-3	-	TRBV5-1	-	CASSYGPAAGTDKQYF	TGCGCCAGCAGCTACGGGCCCGCGGCGGGGACAGATAAGCAGTATTTT
TRBJ1-4	-	TRBV6-2/TRBV6-3	few	CASSYSPQMIREKLFF	TGTGCCAGCAGTTACTCCCCCCAGATGATACGGGAAAAACTGTTTTTT
TRBJ1-1	TRBD1	TRBV6-1	few	CASSDPGTENTEAFF	TGTGCCAGCAGTGATCCCGGGACAGAGAACACTGAAGCTTTCTTT
TRBJ1-1	-	TRBV29-1	-	CSVTSGRGTEAFF	TGCAGCGTGACTTCAGGGAGGGGCACTGAAGCTTTCTTT
TRBJ1-1	-	TRBV5-1	-	CASSIQGSDTEAFF	TGCGCCAGCAGCATCCAGGGATCCGACACTGAAGCTTTCTTT
TRBJ1-1	-	TRBV5-1	-	CASSLAGSGLGEEAFF	TGCGCCAGCAGCTTGGCCGGAAGTGGATTGGGTGAAGAAGCTTTCTTT
TRBJ2-1	-	TRBV10-3	many	CAISRQEFQEQFF	TGTGCCATCAGTCGACAGGAATTCCAAGAGCAGTTCTTC
TRBJ2-1	-	TRBV5-1	many	CANLTDRRDNEQFF	TGCGCCAACCTTACTGACCGGAGAGACAATGAGCAGTTCTTC
TRBJ2-5	-	TRBV7-2	many	CASRGRGTALGAQYF	TGTGCCAGCAGGGGCCGCGGGACTGCACTCGGGGCCCAGTACTTC
TRBJ1-1	-	TRBV4-1	-	CASSQESRVAFF	TGCGCCAGCAGCCAAGAGTCCAGGGTGGCTTTCTTT
TRBJ2-2	TRBD1	TRBV7-9	few	CASSLGQRTTGELFF	TGTGCCAGCAGCTTGGGACAGAGAACCACCGGGGAGCTGTTTTTT
TRBJ2-7	-	TRBV6-2/TRBV6-3	-	CASSYTAPSYEQYF	TGTGCCAGCAGTTATACGGCGCCCTCCTACGAGCAGTACTTC
TRBJ1-1	-	TRBV18	-	CASSYRTMNTEAFF	TGTGCCAGCTCCTATAGAACAATGAACACTGAAGCTTTCTTT
TRBJ2-5	TRBD2	TRBV6-2/TRBV6-3	few	CASSYPSGGQETQYF	TGTGCCAGCAGTTATCCCAGCGGGGGACAAGAGACCCAGTACTTC
TRBJ2-5	-	TRBV6-5	-	CASSYRRQGRETQYF	TGTGCCAGCAGTTACCGTCGGCAGGGGAGGGAGACCCAGTACTTC
TRBJ2-3	-	TRBV5-1	many	CASSLEATDTQYF	TGCGCCAGCAGCTTGGAGGCCACAGATACGCAGTATTTT
TRBJ2-5	-	TRBV20-1	once	CSALSPRGRETQYF	TGCAGTGCCTTAAGCCCTCGGGGGAGAGAGACCCAGTACTTC